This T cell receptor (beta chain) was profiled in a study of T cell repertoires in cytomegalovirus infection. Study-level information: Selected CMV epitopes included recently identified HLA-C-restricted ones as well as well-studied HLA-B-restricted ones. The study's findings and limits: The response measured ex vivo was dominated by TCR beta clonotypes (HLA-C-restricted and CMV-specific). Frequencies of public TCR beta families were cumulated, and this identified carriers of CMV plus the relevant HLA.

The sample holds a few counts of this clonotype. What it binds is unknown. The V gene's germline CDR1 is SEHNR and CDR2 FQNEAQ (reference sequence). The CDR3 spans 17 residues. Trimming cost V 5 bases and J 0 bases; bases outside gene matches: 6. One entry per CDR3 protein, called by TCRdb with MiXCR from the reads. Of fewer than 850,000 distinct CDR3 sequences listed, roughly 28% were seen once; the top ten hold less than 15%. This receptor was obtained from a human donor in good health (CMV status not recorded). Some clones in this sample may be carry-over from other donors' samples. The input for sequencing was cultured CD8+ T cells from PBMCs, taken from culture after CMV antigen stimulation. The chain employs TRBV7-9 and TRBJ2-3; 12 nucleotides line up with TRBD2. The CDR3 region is CASSGRLAGESTDTQYF. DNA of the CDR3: TGTGCCAGCAGCGGACGACTAGCGGGGGAAAGCACAGATACGCAGTATTTT.